A selection of T cell receptor beta chains follows, all from one sample in a study of shared clonotypes between healthy human individuals. Produced via immunoSEQ multiplex PCR; TCRdb's table is partial and in-frame only. The sample holds about 600,000 clones; almost 97% are singletons and the top ten take about 0.06%. The specimen was naive CD4+ T cells sorted from blood. Every receptor here comes from a woman aged 25-40 years in good health. The CDR3 runs from the conserved cysteine through the conserved F or W. Each record gives: D gene, J gene, clone size, V gene, CDR3 DNA, CDR3 protein. D genes are given only for firm matches. Clone size is shown for a subset of rows, as once, few, many or a class of expanded clone.

d_gene: .; j_gene: TRBJ2-1; abundance: .; v_gene: TRBV30; CDR3nt: TGTGCCTGGAGGTATGGATCCAATGAGCAGTTCTTC; CDR3aa: CAWRYGSNEQFF
d_gene: .; j_gene: TRBJ2-7; abundance: once; v_gene: TRBV5-6; CDR3nt: TGTGCCAGCAGCTCCGGTTTCGTTAGCTCCTACGAGCAGTACTTC; CDR3aa: CASSSGFVSSYEQYF
d_gene: .; j_gene: TRBJ2-6; abundance: once; v_gene: TRBV4-1; CDR3nt: TGCGCCAGTCAGGGGCCGAGATCTGGGGCCAACGTCCTGACTTTC; CDR3aa: CASQGPRSGANVLTF
d_gene: .; j_gene: TRBJ1-6; abundance: .; v_gene: TRBV6-5; CDR3nt: TGTGCCAGCAGTTACAGAGGGGCTTTTAATTCACCCCTCCACTTT; CDR3aa: CASSYRGAFNSPLHF
d_gene: .; j_gene: TRBJ2-4; abundance: once; v_gene: TRBV29-1; CDR3nt: TGCAGCGTTTCCCCCGAGGGATACATTCAGTACTTC; CDR3aa: CSVSPEGYIQYF
d_gene: .; j_gene: TRBJ1-2; abundance: .; v_gene: TRBV30; CDR3nt: TGTGCCTGGAAAGGACGACTCTCAGGGGGCTACACCTTC; CDR3aa: CAWKGRLSGGYTF
d_gene: .; j_gene: TRBJ1-1; abundance: .; v_gene: TRBV25-1; CDR3nt: TGTGCCAGCGGGACGGTCATGAACACTGAAGCTTTCTTT; CDR3aa: CASGTVMNTEAFF
d_gene: TRBD2; j_gene: TRBJ2-7; abundance: .; v_gene: TRBV18; CDR3nt: TGTGCCAGCTCACCCACTCGGGGGGGGGACGAGCAGTACTTC; CDR3aa: CASSPTRGGDEQYF
d_gene: .; j_gene: TRBJ2-5; abundance: once; v_gene: TRBV18; CDR3nt: TGTGCCAGCTCACCTGAACAAGAGACCCAGTACTTC; CDR3aa: CASSPEQETQYF
d_gene: TRBD2; j_gene: TRBJ2-3; abundance: .; v_gene: TRBV5-1; CDR3nt: TGCGCCAGCGGTAGCGGGAGGGCCGGAGATACGCAGTATTTT; CDR3aa: CASGSGRAGDTQYF
d_gene: .; j_gene: TRBJ1-1; abundance: once; v_gene: TRBV28; CDR3nt: TGTGCCAGCAGTTTAAGGCAGGGTGAAGCTTTCTTT; CDR3aa: CASSLRQGEAFF
d_gene: TRBD1; j_gene: TRBJ2-2; abundance: .; v_gene: TRBV18; CDR3nt: TGTGCCAGCTCACCCTTACAGGGGTCGGCCGGGGAGCTGTTTTTT; CDR3aa: CASSPLQGSAGELFF
d_gene: .; j_gene: TRBJ2-1; abundance: .; v_gene: TRBV25-1; CDR3nt: TGTGCCAGCAGTGAATCTGGTGGCGCTGATGAGCAGTTCTTC; CDR3aa: CASSESGGADEQFF
d_gene: .; j_gene: TRBJ1-2; abundance: .; v_gene: TRBV28; CDR3nt: TGTGCCAGCAGTCTTGACTCAGAAGCCCTAAACTATGGCTACACCTTC; CDR3aa: CASSLDSEALNYGYTF
d_gene: .; j_gene: TRBJ2-7; abundance: once; v_gene: TRBV7-2; CDR3nt: TGTGCCAGCAGCTTCGGCCGGGGCTACGAGCAGTACTTC; CDR3aa: CASSFGRGYEQYF
d_gene: .; j_gene: TRBJ1-5; abundance: .; v_gene: TRBV5-8; CDR3nt: TGTGCCAGCAGCTTACTATGGAGGGGCCCCAATCAGCCCCAGCATTTT; CDR3aa: CASSLLWRGPNQPQHF
d_gene: .; j_gene: TRBJ2-5; abundance: .; v_gene: TRBV18; CDR3nt: TGTGCCAGCTCACCCCCGAGTCAAGAGACCCAGTACTTC; CDR3aa: CASSPPSQETQYF
d_gene: .; j_gene: TRBJ1-3; abundance: .; v_gene: TRBV6-1; CDR3nt: TGTGCCAGCTGTAGAGACTACTCTGGAAACACCATATATTTT; CDR3aa: CASCRDYSGNTIYF
d_gene: .; j_gene: TRBJ2-5; abundance: .; v_gene: TRBV11-1; CDR3nt: TGTGCCAGCAGCTTAGTTGGGGGCAGGGGACAAGAGACCCAGTACTTC; CDR3aa: CASSLVGGRGQETQYF
d_gene: .; j_gene: TRBJ2-7; abundance: .; v_gene: TRBV6-6; CDR3nt: TGTGCCAGCACCCAGGGACTGGCCTACGAGCAGTACTTC; CDR3aa: CASTQGLAYEQYF
d_gene: TRBD1; j_gene: TRBJ2-7; abundance: .; v_gene: TRBV5-1; CDR3nt: TGCGCCAGCAGCCCTGGACAGGAGCTCTACGAGCAGTACTTC; CDR3aa: CASSPGQELYEQYF
d_gene: TRBD1; j_gene: TRBJ2-1; abundance: .; v_gene: TRBV28; CDR3nt: TGTGCCAGCAGTTTCGGCAGGGGGTACAGCACAGTCGAGCAGTTCTTC; CDR3aa: CASSFGRGYSTVEQFF
d_gene: .; j_gene: TRBJ2-1; abundance: .; v_gene: TRBV2; CDR3nt: TGTGCCAGCAGGGCCCGGGCGGCCACGCTTTTCTCCTACAATGAGCAGTTCTTC; CDR3aa: CASRARAATLFSYNEQFF
d_gene: TRBD1; j_gene: TRBJ2-1; abundance: .; v_gene: TRBV5-1; CDR3nt: TGCGCCAGCAGCTTCCACCCGGGACAGGGCGACAATGAGCAGTTCTTC; CDR3aa: CASSFHPGQGDNEQFF
d_gene: .; j_gene: TRBJ2-3; abundance: .; v_gene: TRBV11-2; CDR3nt: TGTGCCAGCAGCACCATGTCCCGAGATGCGCAGTATTTT; CDR3aa: CASSTMSRDAQYF
d_gene: .; j_gene: TRBJ1-1; abundance: .; v_gene: TRBV13; CDR3nt: TGTGCCAGCAGCGGATCCGGGACGGTGAACACTGAAGCTTTCTTT; CDR3aa: CASSGSGTVNTEAFF
d_gene: .; j_gene: TRBJ2-7; abundance: .; v_gene: TRBV6-5; CDR3nt: TGTGCCAGCACCCCATCTTTAGGGATAAACGAGCAGTACTTC; CDR3aa: CASTPSLGINEQYF
d_gene: .; j_gene: TRBJ2-2; abundance: .; v_gene: TRBV6-6; CDR3nt: TGTGCCAGCAGTTACTCGGAACCCACCGGGGAGCTGTTTTTT; CDR3aa: CASSYSEPTGELFF
d_gene: TRBD2; j_gene: TRBJ2-1; abundance: .; v_gene: TRBV10-1; CDR3nt: TGCGCCAGCAGTGAACTAGCGAGAGACAATGAGCAGTTCTTC; CDR3aa: CASSELARDNEQFF
d_gene: .; j_gene: TRBJ1-1; abundance: .; v_gene: TRBV27; CDR3nt: TGTGCCAGCAGAGATCAAAGGGTGAACACTGAAGCTTTCTTT; CDR3aa: CASRDQRVNTEAFF
d_gene: .; j_gene: TRBJ2-7; abundance: .; v_gene: TRBV7-3; CDR3nt: TGTGCCAGCAGCCACAGTTCCTACGAGCAGTACTTC; CDR3aa: CASSHSSYEQYF
d_gene: TRBD2; j_gene: TRBJ2-7; abundance: once; v_gene: TRBV29-1; CDR3nt: TGCAGCGCCGGGACTAGCGCGGGTGGACTCGAGCAGTACTTC; CDR3aa: CSAGTSAGGLEQYF
d_gene: TRBD2; j_gene: TRBJ2-7; abundance: .; v_gene: TRBV5-4; CDR3nt: TGTGCCAGCAGCTTGGATATTGCGGGAGGAGTCGAGCAGTACTTC; CDR3aa: CASSLDIAGGVEQYF
d_gene: .; j_gene: TRBJ2-2; abundance: .; v_gene: TRBV5-1; CDR3nt: TGCGCCAGCAGCTTTGTCCGGGCGAACACCGGGGAGCTGTTTTTT; CDR3aa: CASSFVRANTGELFF
d_gene: .; j_gene: TRBJ2-1; abundance: .; v_gene: TRBV11-1; CDR3nt: TGTGCCAGCAGTGGGGGGGCACAAAGACAATTATACAATGAGCAGTTCTTC; CDR3aa: CASSGGAQRQLYNEQFF
d_gene: TRBD1; j_gene: TRBJ2-6; abundance: .; v_gene: TRBV27; CDR3nt: TGTGCCAGCAGTTTAACGGGACAGCACCTCTCTGGGGCCAACGTCCTGACTTTC; CDR3aa: CASSLTGQHLSGANVLTF
d_gene: .; j_gene: TRBJ1-1; abundance: .; v_gene: TRBV5-1; CDR3nt: TGCGCCAGCAGCGTAATAAGGGGAGGGAACACTGAAGCTTTCTTT; CDR3aa: CASSVIRGGNTEAFF